Presented here are 13 T cell receptor beta chains from one specimen sequenced in a study of PD-1 blockade in classical Hodgkin lymphoma. Time point in this sample: cycle 4 day 1 (C4D1), after 6 weeks of nivolumab. Each of the patients experienced relapse following autologous stem cell transplantation, and their brentuximab vedotin exposure differed. Here immunoSEQ multiplex PCR was the method, and the copy in TCRdb shows in-frame clones only, minus some. Seen here are roughly 28,000 clones, 82% observed once, and the top ten hold about 18%. The starting material was peripheral blood mononuclear cells (PBMCs), obtained before the fourth cycle of nivolumab. Receptors were obtained from a human donor with classical Hodgkin lymphoma.

This clone was recorded a few times. This chain joins TRBV7-3 and TRBJ2-5, with 7 bases matching TRBD2. Germline loops: CDR1 SGHTA, CDR2 FQGTGA. Trimming removed 5 bases from V and 5 bases from J; junction bases left unmatched: 8. The CDR3 extends over 14 amino acids. Here the CDR3 DNA reads TGTGCCAGCAGCCAGGGAGGGAACGTGGAGACCCAGTACTTC. This encodes CASSQGGNVETQYF.

This clone is medium-sized. This chain's CDR3 is CSFSGLDYNEQFF. The CDR3 nucleotides read TGCAGCTTTTCGGGACTGGATTACAATGAGCAGTTCTTC. V usage is TRBV29-1 and J usage is TRBJ2-1, with a weak D call TRBD2 (6 bases). Germline CDR1 reads SQVTM; CDR2 reads ANQGSEA. This CDR3 has 13 amino acids. Trimming took off 8 bases at V and 4 bases at J, with 15 bases between the two ends.

This chain joins TRBV18 and TRBJ2-7; D gene unclear. CDR3 length equals 17 residues. Germline CDR1 reads KGHSH; CDR2 reads LQKENI. The V and J ends lost 3 bases and 3 bases respectively, with 21 bases between them. The DNA of the CDR3 is TGTGCCAGCTCACCCTTTGGATCGTCCTTCGCCAACTACGAGCAGTACTTC. Translation: CASSPFGSSFANYEQYF.

This clone came up once. V is TRBV4-1 and J is TRBJ1-1; D may be TRBD1 (5 bases). CDR3 length equals 14 residues. With 2 bases removed from V and 4 bases from J, the gap between germline ends came to 11 bases. The germline CDR1 and CDR2 sequences are MGHRA and YSYEKL. CDR3 residues: CASSQLGVGTEAFF. CDR3 coding DNA: TGCGCCAGCAGCCAATTGGGGGTAGGCACTGAAGCTTTCTTT.

The chain couples TRBV6-5 to TRBJ2-7; D is unclear. Germline CDR1 is MNHEY and CDR2 is SVGAGI. Between the trimmed V and J ends, which lost 2 bases and 1 base, there was a span of 9 bases. The CDR3 covers 14 residues. The CDR3 DNA follows: TGTGCCAGCAGTTACCGACTGGATTCCTACGAGCAGTACTTC. Its translation is CASSYRLDSYEQYF.

The chain combines TRBV5-1 with TRBJ1-1; TRBD1 matches 10 bases. The V and J ends lost 1 base and 2 bases, in that order; junction bases with no gene match: 8. CDR3 length: 17 residues. The germline gives CDR1 SGHRS, CDR2 YFSETQ. In DNA form, the CDR3 reads TGCGCCAGCAGCTTGTGGGGGGACAGGGGTTCTAACACTGAAGCTTTCTTT. Translated: CASSLWGDRGSNTEAFF.

The CDR3 DNA sequence: TGTGCCAGCAGCCCGGGACTAGTTTCCGATGAGCAGTTCTTC. This sequence encodes CASSPGLVSDEQFF. The V and J genes are TRBV11-2 and TRBJ2-1; 8 positions agree with TRBD2. Looked up from germline, CDR1 is SGHAT and CDR2 is FQNNGV. The CDR3 is made up of 14 amino acids. V was pared by 5 bases and J by 8 bases, with 8 bases of the junction left unmatched.

This clone was counted once. The V call is TRBV18, the J call TRBJ2-2; a possible D gene is TRBD1 (7 bases). The CDR3 has 17 amino acids. The ends were cut back, 0 bases at V and 5 bases at J, with 16 bases in the middle. The germline V gene has CDR1 KGHSH and CDR2 LQKENI. CDR3 sequence (DNA): TGTGCCAGCTCACCACCAATTTCGACAGGGAGGACCGGGGAGCTGTTTTTT. Translated: CASSPPISTGRTGELFF.

The rearrangement links TRBV15 to TRBJ2-3; possible D gene TRBD2, 6 bases. CDR3 length equals 21 residues. V was clipped by 1 base and J by 4 bases, with 30 bases between them. Germline V gives CDR1 LNHNV, CDR2 YYDKDF (reference sequence). CDR3 protein: CATSRGVAEHYIGGIPDTQYF. CDR3 DNA sequence: TGTGCCACCAGCAGAGGTGTTGCAGAACATTACATCGGGGGAATCCCAGATACGCAGTATTTT.

The chain joins TRBV12-5 to TRBJ1-2; 11 bases fit TRBD1. Trimming at V came to 6 bases and at J to 7 bases, leaving 4 bases not matched to a gene. The length of the CDR3 is 13 residues. The germline V gene encodes CDR1 LGHNT and CDR2 FRNRAP. The CDR3 DNA reads TGTGCTAGTGGGCGGACAGGGGGCTCTGGCTACACCTTC. This sequence encodes CASGRTGGSGYTF.

The V gene is TRBV7-2, the J gene TRBJ1-2, with D perhaps matching TRBD1 (6 bases). V gave up 7 bases and J gave up 0 bases, with 21 bases separating them. The CDR3 contains 17 residues. Germline V gene data show CDR1 as SGHTA and CDR2 as FQGNSA. CDR3 DNA: TGTGCCAGCAATTATGGGACAAGGATCACTCCTAACTATGGCTACACCTTC. Protein product: CASNYGTRITPNYGYTF.

The CDR3 reads CASSDKGDYTDTQYF. CDR3 bases: TGTGCCAGCAGTGACAAGGGGGATTACACAGATACGCAGTATTTT. This chain links TRBV6-4 with TRBJ2-3; TRBD1 might be the D (6 bases). The V gene lost 2 bases and the J gene lost 2 bases, with 11 bases spanning the gap. Per germline, CDR1 MRHNA and CDR2 SNTAGT. This CDR3 spans 15 amino acids.

This rearrangement joins TRBV28 to TRBJ2-1; the match to TRBD1 covers 9 bases. This CDR3 comprises 15 residues. The V segment lost 5 bases and the J segment 8 bases; nucleotides outside the gene matches: 10. Germline lookup yields CDR1 MDHEN and CDR2 SYDVKM. CDR3 region: CASSPRDREIDEQFF. The CDR3 nucleotides are TGTGCCAGCAGTCCCCGGGACAGGGAGATCGATGAGCAGTTCTTC.